This TCR beta chain was retrieved from a study of shared clonotypes between healthy human individuals. Positively selected for CCR7, the CD45RO-negative cells used as naive CD8 cells excluded terminally differentiated effector memory CD45RA+ cells. The CDR3 has 20 amino acids. The ends lost 7 bases at V and 0 bases at J; junction bases unmatched: 17. Profiling relied on immunoSEQ multiplex PCR, and the TCRdb table lists in-frame clones only, not all of them. The sample yields millions of clones, about 95% seen once. V usage is TRBV5-3 and J usage is TRBJ1-6, with TRBD1 identical over 9 bases. TRBV5-3 counts as an open reading frame of uncertain function. The TCR sequence derives from a man aged 18 to 30 in good health. Sequenced sample: naive CD8+ T cells sorted from blood. CDR3 sequence reads: CARDGPGQGVPSSYNSPLHF. CDR3 in DNA: TGTGCCAGAGATGGACCGGGACAGGGCGTACCAAGCTCCTATAATTCACCCCTCCACTTT.